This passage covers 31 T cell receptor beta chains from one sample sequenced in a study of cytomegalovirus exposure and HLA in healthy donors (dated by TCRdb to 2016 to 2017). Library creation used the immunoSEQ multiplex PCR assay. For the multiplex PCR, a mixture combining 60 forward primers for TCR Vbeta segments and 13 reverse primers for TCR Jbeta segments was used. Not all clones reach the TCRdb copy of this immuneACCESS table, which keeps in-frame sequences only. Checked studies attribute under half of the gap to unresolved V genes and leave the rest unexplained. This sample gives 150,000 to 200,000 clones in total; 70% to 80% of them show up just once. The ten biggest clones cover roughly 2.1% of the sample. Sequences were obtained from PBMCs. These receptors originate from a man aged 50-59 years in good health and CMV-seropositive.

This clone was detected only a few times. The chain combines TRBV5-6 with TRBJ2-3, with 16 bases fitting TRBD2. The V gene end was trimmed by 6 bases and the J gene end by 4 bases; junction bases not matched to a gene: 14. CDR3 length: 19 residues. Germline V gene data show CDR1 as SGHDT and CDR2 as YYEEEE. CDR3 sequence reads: CASNEGGLAGGPSADTQYF. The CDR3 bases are TGTGCCAGCAACGAGGGGGGACTAGCGGGGGGGCCTTCCGCAGATACGCAGTATTTT.

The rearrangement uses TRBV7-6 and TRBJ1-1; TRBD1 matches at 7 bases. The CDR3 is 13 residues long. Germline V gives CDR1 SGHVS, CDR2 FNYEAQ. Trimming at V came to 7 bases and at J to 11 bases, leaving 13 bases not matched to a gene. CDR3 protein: CASTRRQGGSAFF. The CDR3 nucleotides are TGTGCCAGCACCAGAAGACAGGGAGGAAGCGCTTTCTTT. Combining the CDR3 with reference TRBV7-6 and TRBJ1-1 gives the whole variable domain GAGVSQSPRYKVTKRGQDVALRCDPISGHVSLYWYRQALGQGPEFLTYFNYEAQQDKSGLPNDRFSAERPEGSISTLTIQRTEQRDSAMYRCASTRRQGGSAFFGQGTRLTVV.

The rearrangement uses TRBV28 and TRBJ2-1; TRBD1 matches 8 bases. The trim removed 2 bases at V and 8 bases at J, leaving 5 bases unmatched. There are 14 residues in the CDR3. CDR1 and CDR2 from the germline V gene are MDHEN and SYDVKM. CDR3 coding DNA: TGTGCCAGCAGTTTAGGCAGGGGGCGGGATGAGCAGTTCTTC. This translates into CASSLGRGRDEQFF.

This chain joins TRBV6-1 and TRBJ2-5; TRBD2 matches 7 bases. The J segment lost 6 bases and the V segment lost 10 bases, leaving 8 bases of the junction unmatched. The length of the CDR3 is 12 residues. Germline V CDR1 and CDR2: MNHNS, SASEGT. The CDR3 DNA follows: TGTGCCACCCGACTAGCATTGAAGACCCAGTACTTC. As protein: CATRLALKTQYF.

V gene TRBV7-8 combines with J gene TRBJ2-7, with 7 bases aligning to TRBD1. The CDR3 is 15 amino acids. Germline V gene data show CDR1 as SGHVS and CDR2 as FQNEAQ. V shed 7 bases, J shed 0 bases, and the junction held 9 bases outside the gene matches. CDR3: CASKKGWDSSYEQYF. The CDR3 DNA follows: TGTGCCAGCAAAAAGGGGTGGGACAGCTCCTACGAGCAGTACTTC.

In DNA form, the CDR3 reads TGTGCCAGCAGCCCCTCGAGAGGACTGTTTTTT. As protein: CASSPSRGLFF. This chain connects TRBV6-5 to TRBJ1-4; D gene uncertain. This CDR3 has 11 residues. V lost 6 bases, J lost 13 bases, and 12 bases lay in between. The germline CDR1 and CDR2 sequences are MNHEY and SVGAGI.

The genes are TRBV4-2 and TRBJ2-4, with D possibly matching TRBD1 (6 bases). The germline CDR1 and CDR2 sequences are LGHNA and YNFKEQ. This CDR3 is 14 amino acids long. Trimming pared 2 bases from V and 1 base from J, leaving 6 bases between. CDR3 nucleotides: TGTGCCAGCAGCCAAAGGGGGGCCAAAAACATTCAGTACTTC. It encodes CASSQRGAKNIQYF.

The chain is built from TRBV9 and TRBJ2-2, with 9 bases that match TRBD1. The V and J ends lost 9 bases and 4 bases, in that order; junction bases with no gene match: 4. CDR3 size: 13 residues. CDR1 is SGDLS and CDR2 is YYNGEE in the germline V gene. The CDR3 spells CATDRGGTGELFF. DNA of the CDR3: TGTGCCACCGACAGGGGGGGCACCGGGGAGCTGTTTTTT.

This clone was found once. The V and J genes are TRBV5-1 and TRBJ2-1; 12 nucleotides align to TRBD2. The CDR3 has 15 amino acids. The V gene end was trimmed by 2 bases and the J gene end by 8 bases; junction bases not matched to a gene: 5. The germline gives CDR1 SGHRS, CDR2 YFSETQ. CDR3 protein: CASSLLAGGIDEQFF. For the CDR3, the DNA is TGCGCCAGCAGCTTACTAGCGGGGGGTATTGATGAGCAGTTCTTC.

CDR3 in DNA: TGCGCCAGCAGCCTGGACAGGCACCCGTCTGGAAACACCATATATTTT. It yields the protein CASSLDRHPSGNTIYF. This rearrangement joins TRBV4-3 to TRBJ1-3, with 7 bases that match TRBD1. Germline CDR1 LGHNA, CDR2 YSLEER. V dropped 4 bases and J dropped 1; count of bases not matched to a gene: 7. This CDR3 contains 16 residues.

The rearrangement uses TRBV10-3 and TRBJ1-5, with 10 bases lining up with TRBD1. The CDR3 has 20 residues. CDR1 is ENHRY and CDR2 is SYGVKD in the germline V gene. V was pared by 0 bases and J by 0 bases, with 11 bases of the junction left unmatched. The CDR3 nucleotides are TGTGCCATCAGTGAGTCGATGGGACAGGGGATCGGCCATAGCAATCAGCCCCAGCATTTT. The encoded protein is CAISESMGQGIGHSNQPQHF.

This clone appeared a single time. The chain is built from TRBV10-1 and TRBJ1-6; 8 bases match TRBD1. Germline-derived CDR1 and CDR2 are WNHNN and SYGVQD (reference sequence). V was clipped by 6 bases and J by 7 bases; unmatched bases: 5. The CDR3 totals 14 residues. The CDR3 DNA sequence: TGCGCCAGCAGCGGACAGGGCGCCAATTCACCCCTCCACTTT. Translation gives CASSGQGANSPLHF.

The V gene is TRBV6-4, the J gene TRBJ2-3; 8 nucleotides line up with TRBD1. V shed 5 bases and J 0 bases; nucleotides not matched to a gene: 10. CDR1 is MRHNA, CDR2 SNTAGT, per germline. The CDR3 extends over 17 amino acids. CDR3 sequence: CASSPRTGLPSTDTQYF. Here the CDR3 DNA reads TGTGCCAGCAGTCCGAGGACAGGGCTTCCCAGCACAGATACGCAGTATTTT.

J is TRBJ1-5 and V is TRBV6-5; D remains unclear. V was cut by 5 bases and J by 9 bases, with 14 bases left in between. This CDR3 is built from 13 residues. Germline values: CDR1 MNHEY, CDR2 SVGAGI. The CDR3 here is CASSASFPPPQHF. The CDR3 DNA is TGTGCCAGCAGTGCAAGCTTCCCCCCGCCCCAGCATTTT.

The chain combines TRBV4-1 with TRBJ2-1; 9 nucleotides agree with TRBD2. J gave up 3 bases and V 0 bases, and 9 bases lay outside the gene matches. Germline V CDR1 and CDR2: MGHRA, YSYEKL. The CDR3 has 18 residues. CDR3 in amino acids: CASSQDGKAGGYYNEQFF. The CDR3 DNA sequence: TGCGCCAGCAGCCAAGACGGGAAAGCGGGGGGCTACTACAATGAGCAGTTCTTC.

The CDR3 is CASSRDSPSEQYF. CDR3 bases: TGTGCCAGCAGCCGGGACAGTCCCTCCGAGCAGTACTTC. V gene TRBV5-6 combines with J gene TRBJ2-7, with TRBD1 identical over 7 bases. The length of the CDR3 is 13 residues. CDR1 and CDR2 (germline): SGHDT, YYEEEE. With V trimmed by 4 bases and J by 6 bases, 7 bases remained unmatched.

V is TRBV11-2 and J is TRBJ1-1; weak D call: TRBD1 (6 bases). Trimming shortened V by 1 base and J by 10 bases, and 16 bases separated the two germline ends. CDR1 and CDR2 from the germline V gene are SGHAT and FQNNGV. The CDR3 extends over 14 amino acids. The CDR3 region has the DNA TGTGCCAGCAGCTTAGCTGCTGGGCAGGGGTCAGCTTTCTTT. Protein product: CASSLAAGQGSAFF. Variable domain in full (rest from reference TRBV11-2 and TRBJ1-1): EAGVAQSPRYKIIEKRQSVAFWCNPISGHATLYWYQQILGQGPKLLIQFQNNGVVDDSQLPKDRFSAERLKGVDSTLKIQPAKLEDSAVYLCASSLAAGQGSAFFGQGTRLTVV.

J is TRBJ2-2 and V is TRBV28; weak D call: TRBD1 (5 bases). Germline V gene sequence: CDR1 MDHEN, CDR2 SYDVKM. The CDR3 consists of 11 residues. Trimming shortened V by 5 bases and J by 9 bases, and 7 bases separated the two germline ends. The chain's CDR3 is CASSPGWELFF. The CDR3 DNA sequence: TGTGCCAGCAGTCCAGGGTGGGAGCTGTTTTTT.

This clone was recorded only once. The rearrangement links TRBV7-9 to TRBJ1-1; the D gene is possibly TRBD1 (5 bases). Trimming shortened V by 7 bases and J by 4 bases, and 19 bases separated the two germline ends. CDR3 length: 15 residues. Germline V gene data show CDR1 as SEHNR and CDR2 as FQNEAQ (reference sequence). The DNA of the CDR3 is TGTGCCAGCACCTTCGGGGGGGTGGATGGCACTGAAGCTTTCTTT. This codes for CASTFGGVDGTEAFF.

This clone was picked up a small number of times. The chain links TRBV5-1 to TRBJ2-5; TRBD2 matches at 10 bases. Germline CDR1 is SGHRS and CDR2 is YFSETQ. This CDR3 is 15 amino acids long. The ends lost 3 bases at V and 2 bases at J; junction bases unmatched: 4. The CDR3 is CASSSPLAGQETQYF. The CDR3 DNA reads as TGCGCCAGCAGCTCACCACTAGCGGGGCAAGAGACCCAGTACTTC.

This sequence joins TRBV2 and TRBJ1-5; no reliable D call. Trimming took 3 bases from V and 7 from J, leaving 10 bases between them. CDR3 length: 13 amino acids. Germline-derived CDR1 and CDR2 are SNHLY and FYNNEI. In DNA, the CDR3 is TGTGCCAGCAGTGATGAGGGTAGACAGCCCCAGCATTTT. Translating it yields CASSDEGRQPQHF.

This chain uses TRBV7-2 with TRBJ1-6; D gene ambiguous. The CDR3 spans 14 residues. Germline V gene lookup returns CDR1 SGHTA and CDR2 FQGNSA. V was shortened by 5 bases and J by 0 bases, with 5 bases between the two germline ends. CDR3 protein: CASSDSSYNSPLHF. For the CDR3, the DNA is TGTGCCAGCAGCGATAGCTCCTATAATTCACCCCTCCACTTT. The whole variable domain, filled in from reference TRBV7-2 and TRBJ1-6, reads GAGVSQSPSNKVTEKGKDVELRCDPISGHTALYWYRQSLGQGLEFLIYFQGNSAPDKSGLPSDRFSAERTGGSVSTLTIQRTQQEDSAVYLCASSDSSYNSPLHFGNGTRLTVT.

The CDR3 DNA is TGCGCCAGCAGCCAAGCCTTGGACAGGCACAATCAGCCCCAGCATTTT. This encodes CASSQALDRHNQPQHF. This rearrangement joins TRBV4-1 to TRBJ1-5; 7 bases align to TRBD1. From germline, CDR1 is MGHRA and CDR2 YSYEKL. The CDR3 runs 16 residues. Germline trimming cut 1 base from V and 3 bases from J; bases unmatched to any gene: 6.

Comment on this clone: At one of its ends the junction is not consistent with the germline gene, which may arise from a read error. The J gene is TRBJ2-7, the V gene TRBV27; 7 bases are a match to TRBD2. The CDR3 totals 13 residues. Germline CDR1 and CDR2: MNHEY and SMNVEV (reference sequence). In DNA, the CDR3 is TGTGCCACCAGTCGGGGGGATTCCTACGAGCAGTACTTC. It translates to CATSRGDSYEQYF.

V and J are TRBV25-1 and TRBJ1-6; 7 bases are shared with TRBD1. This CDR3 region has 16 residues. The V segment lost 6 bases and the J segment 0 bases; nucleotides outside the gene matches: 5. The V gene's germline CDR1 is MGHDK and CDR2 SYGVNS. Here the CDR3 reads CASRPTGNSYNSPLHF. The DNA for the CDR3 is TGTGCCAGCAGACCGACAGGGAACTCCTATAATTCACCCCTCCACTTT.

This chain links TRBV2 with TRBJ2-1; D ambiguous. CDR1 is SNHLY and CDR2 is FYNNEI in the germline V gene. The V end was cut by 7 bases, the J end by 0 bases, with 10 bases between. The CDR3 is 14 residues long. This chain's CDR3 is CASILRVSYNEQFF. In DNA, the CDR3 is TGTGCCAGCATACTTAGAGTCTCCTACAATGAGCAGTTCTTC. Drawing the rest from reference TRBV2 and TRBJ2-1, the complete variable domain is EPEVTQTPSHQVTQMGQEVILRCVPISNHLYFYWYRQILGQKVEFLVSFYNNEISEKSEIFDDQFSVERPDGSNFTLKIRSTKLEDSAMYFCASILRVSYNEQFFGPGTRLTVL.

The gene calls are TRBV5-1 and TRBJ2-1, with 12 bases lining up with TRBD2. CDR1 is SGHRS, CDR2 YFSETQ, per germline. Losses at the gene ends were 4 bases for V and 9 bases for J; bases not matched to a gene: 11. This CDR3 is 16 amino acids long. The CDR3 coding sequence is TGCGCCAGCAGCCCGGGGTCTAGCGGGGGGGCCGGTGAGCAGTTCTTC. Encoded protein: CASSPGSSGGAGEQFF.

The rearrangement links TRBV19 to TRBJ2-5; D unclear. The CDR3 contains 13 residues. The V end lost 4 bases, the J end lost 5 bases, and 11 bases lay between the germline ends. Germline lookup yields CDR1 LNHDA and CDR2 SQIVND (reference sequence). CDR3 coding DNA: TGTGCCAGTAGTAAAAAGACGGGTGAGACCCAGTACTTC. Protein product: CASSKKTGETQYF.

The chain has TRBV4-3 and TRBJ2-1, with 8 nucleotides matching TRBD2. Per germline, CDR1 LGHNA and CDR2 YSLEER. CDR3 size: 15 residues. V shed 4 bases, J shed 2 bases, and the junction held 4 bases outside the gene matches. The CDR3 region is CASSRERGTYNEQFF. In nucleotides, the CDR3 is TGCGCCAGCAGCCGGGAGCGGGGGACCTACAATGAGCAGTTCTTC.

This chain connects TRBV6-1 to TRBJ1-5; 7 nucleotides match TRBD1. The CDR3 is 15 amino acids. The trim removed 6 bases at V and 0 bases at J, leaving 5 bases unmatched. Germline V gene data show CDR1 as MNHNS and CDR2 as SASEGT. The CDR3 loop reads CASREQGFSNQPQHF. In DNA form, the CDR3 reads TGTGCCAGCAGAGAACAGGGGTTTAGCAATCAGCCCCAGCATTTT.

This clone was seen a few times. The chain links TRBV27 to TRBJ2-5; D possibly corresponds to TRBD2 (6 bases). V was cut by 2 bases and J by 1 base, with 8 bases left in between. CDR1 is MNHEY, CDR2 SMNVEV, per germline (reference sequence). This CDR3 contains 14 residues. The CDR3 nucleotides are TGTGCCAGCAGTTTACTCGGGGGCCAAGAGACCCAGTACTTC. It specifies CASSLLGGQETQYF.